What follows are 25 T cell receptor beta chains derived from one specimen sequenced in a study of early T cells in non-severe SARS-CoV-2 infection. TCRdb called the 5' RACE reads again in MiXCR, with one record for every CDR3 protein. The data hold tens of thousands of distinct CDR3 sequences, with 8.9% observed a single time. The source material was whole blood. The receptors stem from an adult who was a healthcare worker with PCR-confirmed SARS-CoV-2 infection or an uninfected control (not recorded which).

This clonotype has a count of ten or more. J is TRBJ1-1 and V is TRBV27; D remains unclear. The CDR3 is 13 residues long. Germline V gene sequence: CDR1 MNHEY, CDR2 SMNVEV (reference sequence). Trimming removed 2 bases at V and 4 bases at J, with 8 bases between. In DNA form, the CDR3 reads TGTGCCAGCAGTTTAGGCAGCAGCACTGAAGCTTTCTTT. This sequence encodes CASSLGSSTEAFF.

The chain links TRBV5-1 to TRBJ1-1, with 7 bases aligning to TRBD1. In germline, CDR1 is SGHRS, CDR2 YFSETQ. J was trimmed by 4 bases and V by 5 bases; bases with no gene match: 5. This CDR3 region has 13 residues. The CDR3 sequence is CASSPQGFTEAFF. DNA for the CDR3: TGCGCCAGCAGTCCACAGGGGTTCACTGAAGCTTTCTTT.

This clonotype was counted ten times or more. The rearrangement joins TRBV7-9 to TRBJ1-1; D unclear. The CDR3 runs to 13 residues. V lost 0 bases to trimming and J lost 3 bases, with 5 bases between them. Germline-derived CDR1 and CDR2 are SEHNR and FQNEAQ (reference sequence). In DNA, the CDR3 is TGTGCCAGCAGCTTAGCTCAAGACACTGAAGCTTTCTTT. Protein sequence: CASSLAQDTEAFF.

This chain joins TRBV12-3 or TRBV12-4 and TRBJ2-1; either TRBD1 or TRBD2 may supply D (7 bases each). The V and J ends lost 6 bases and 7 bases respectively, with 16 bases between them. The CDR3 has 14 residues. CDR3 coding DNA: TGTGCCAGCAGCCAGGGGGGGTTTCATAATGAGCAGTTCTTC. Its protein is CASSQGGFHNEQFF.

Only a few counts were recorded for this clonotype. The chain joins TRBV12-3 or TRBV12-4 to TRBJ2-7; TRBD2 aligns across 15 bases. The CDR3 consists of 17 residues. Losses at the gene ends were 6 bases for V and 2 bases for J; bases not matched to a gene: 8. The CDR3 region has the DNA TGTGCCAGCAGCGCCGGGACTAGCGGGAGGAGGGCCTACGAGCAGTACTTC. Translating it yields CASSAGTSGRRAYEQYF.

The chain is built from TRBV7-9 and TRBJ2-5; a weak D match, TRBD1 (5 bases). CDR1 and CDR2 (germline): SEHNR, FQNEAQ (reference sequence). The CDR3 runs 12 residues. The V gene lost 5 bases and the J gene lost 4 bases, with 8 bases spanning the gap. The CDR3 here is CASSPQGETQYF. Written as DNA, the CDR3 is TGTGCCAGCAGCCCGCAGGGAGAGACCCAGTACTTC.

This clonotype came up a few times. V gene TRBV7-2 combines with J gene TRBJ2-7; D is unclear. The V and J ends lost 5 bases and 4 bases respectively, with 18 bases between them. The CDR3 has 15 residues. Germline lookup yields CDR1 SGHTA and CDR2 FQGNSA. DNA for the CDR3: TGTGCCAGCAGCCCAAGGGTCCCAGGCCCATACGAGCAGTACTTC. This gives the protein CASSPRVPGPYEQYF.

This clonotype was observed many times. CDR3 DNA sequence: TGTGCCAGCACTCCCGGGACCAAGCAGTTCTTC. Residues: CASTPGTKQFF. V is TRBV6-6 and J is TRBJ2-1; tentatively, D is TRBD1 or TRBD2 (5 bases each). This CDR3 contains 11 residues. Trimming removed 7 bases from V and 11 bases from J, with 12 bases in between. Germline CDR1 reads MNHNY; CDR2 reads SVGAGI (reference sequence).

This clonotype was detected ten times or more. The chain employs TRBV6-1 and TRBJ2-6; D ambiguous. The V end was cut by 2 bases, the J end by 4 bases, with 9 bases between. Germline lookup yields CDR1 MNHNS and CDR2 SASEGT. The CDR3 spans 15 residues. CDR3 region: CASSENRAGANVLTF. For the CDR3, the DNA is TGTGCCAGCAGTGAAAACAGAGCCGGGGCCAACGTCCTGACTTTC.

V and J are TRBV5-4 and TRBJ1-3; the match to TRBD1 covers 9 bases. The CDR3 has 16 amino acids. V shed 4 bases, J shed 4 bases, and the junction held 9 bases outside the gene matches. Per germline, CDR1 SGHNT and CDR2 YYREEE (reference sequence). The CDR3 region is CASSRPMGQGGNTIYF. DNA of the CDR3: TGTGCCAGCAGCAGACCGATGGGACAGGGAGGAAACACCATATATTTT.

This chain uses TRBV20-1 with TRBJ2-3; D possibly corresponds to TRBD2 (6 bases). The CDR3 has 16 amino acids. V was clipped by 0 bases and J by 1 base, with 14 bases between them. Germline values: CDR1 DFQATT, CDR2 SNEGSKA (reference sequence). The CDR3 sequence is CSARDRRLGGTDTQYF. DNA of the CDR3: TGCAGTGCTAGAGATCGTAGACTAGGGGGCACAGATACGCAGTATTTT.

This clonotype has at least ten counts. The CDR3 sequence: CASSYDGFYGYTF. For the CDR3, the DNA is TGTGCCAGCAGTTATGACGGATTCTATGGCTACACCTTC. V gene TRBV6-2 or TRBV6-3 combines with J gene TRBJ1-2; D is ambiguous. The CDR3 has 13 amino acids. Germline V gene lookup returns CDR1 MNHEY and CDR2 SVGEGT. The V gene lost 3 bases and the J gene lost 4 bases, with 9 bases spanning the gap.

The V call is TRBV9, the J call TRBJ2-7; possible D gene TRBD2, 5 bases. Germline loops: CDR1 SGDLS, CDR2 YYNGEE. CDR3 length: 12 residues. Trimming took 3 bases from V and 3 from J, leaving 7 bases between them. The DNA of the CDR3 is TGTGCCAGCAGCGAGAGCGGCTACGAGCAGTACTTC. Translation: CASSESGYEQYF.

This clonotype was observed at least ten times. This chain joins TRBV7-9 and TRBJ1-1; D is undetermined. The CDR3 has 13 amino acids. From germline, CDR1 is SEHNR and CDR2 FQNEAQ (reference sequence). Trimming stripped 1 base from V and 6 bases from J, with 9 bases between. The CDR3 sequence: CASSLVYGAEAFF. In nucleotides, the CDR3 is TGTGCCAGCAGCTTAGTATATGGGGCTGAAGCTTTCTTT.

The rearrangement links TRBV7-8 to TRBJ1-1, with D perhaps TRBD1 (6 bases). CDR1 and CDR2 (germline): SGHVS, FQNEAQ. CDR3 length: 14 amino acids. V was clipped by 5 bases and J by 3 bases, with 13 bases between them. The CDR3 DNA reads TGTGCCAGCAGCCGAGCCAAGGGGGACACTGAAGCTTTCTTT. Translated, it gives CASSRAKGDTEAFF.

This clonotype appeared a few times. The chain is built from TRBV14 and TRBJ2-7; no firm D call. This CDR3 contains 11 residues. CDR1 and CDR2 from the germline V gene are SGHDN and FVKESK. V was shortened by 0 bases and J by 6 bases, with 3 bases between the two germline ends. The CDR3 sequence: CASSQDREQYF. The DNA of the CDR3 is TGTGCCAGCAGCCAAGATCGCGAGCAGTACTTC.

This clonotype was seen ten or more times. The J gene is TRBJ1-3, the V gene TRBV9; D is unresolved. The V end lost 3 bases, the J end lost 4 bases, and 14 bases lay between the germline ends. This CDR3 comprises 15 residues. Germline values: CDR1 SGDLS, CDR2 YYNGEE. CDR3 coding DNA: TGTGCCAGCAGCGCGGGGTCTCCCCGGGGAAACACCATATATTTT. Translating it yields CASSAGSPRGNTIYF.

This clonotype appeared many times. This chain connects TRBV20-1 to TRBJ2-7; 11 bases fit TRBD2. The CDR3 length is 18 residues. The germline gives CDR1 DFQATT, CDR2 SNEGSKA (reference sequence). V shed 1 base and J 1 base; nucleotides not matched to a gene: 12. The CDR3 DNA is TGCAGTGCTAGAGCCCCCCCGAGGGCTAGCGGGAGGTCCTACGAGCAGTACTTC. This codes for CSARAPPRASGRSYEQYF.

The gene calls are TRBV28 and TRBJ1-2; D is unclear. The CDR3 contains 14 residues. The germline CDR1 and CDR2 sequences are MDHEN and SYDVKM. Trimming cost V 8 bases and J 0 bases, with 13 bases left between them. CDR3 in amino acids: CASGPTITNYGYTF. The CDR3, as DNA: TGTGCCAGCGGTCCCACCATCACTAACTATGGCTACACCTTC.

This clonotype occurred many times. The rearrangement joins TRBV9 to TRBJ2-7; D tentatively reads TRBD1 or TRBD2 (5 bases each). Trimming took off 0 bases at V and 3 bases at J, with 7 bases between the two ends. The CDR3 consists of 13 residues. CDR1 is SGDLS and CDR2 is YYNGEE in the germline V gene. The CDR3 DNA reads TGTGCCAGCAGCGTAGATGGGGGCTACGAGCAGTACTTC. Translating gives CASSVDGGYEQYF.

This clonotype appeared many times. This sequence joins TRBV5-4 and TRBJ2-3; D is unresolved. Trimming removed 4 bases at V and 1 base at J, with 22 bases between. Germline assignment: CDR1 SGHNT and CDR2 YYREEE (reference sequence). This CDR3 has 18 residues. The CDR3 nucleotides read TGTGCCAGCAGCCCTGACTTGGCAACTCGCCTCGGCACAGATACGCAGTATTTT. Its translation is CASSPDLATRLGTDTQYF.

This clonotype was detected ten times or more. The chain is built from TRBV29-1 and TRBJ1-2, with D unresolved. Germline V gene sequence: CDR1 SQVTM, CDR2 ANQGSEA. V was clipped by 1 base and J by 0 bases, with 9 bases between them. The CDR3 is made up of 14 amino acids. CDR3 DNA: TGCAGCGTTGAAGGACGAGGAACTAACTATGGCTACACCTTC. This codes for CSVEGRGTNYGYTF.

This clonotype has more than one count but fewer than ten. V is TRBV10-3 and J is TRBJ2-7; tentatively, D is TRBD1 or TRBD2 (5 bases each). Germline CDR1 reads ENHRY; CDR2 reads SYGVKD. Trimming left V 1 base short and J 2 bases short, with 9 bases between. This CDR3 is 14 amino acids long. The CDR3 sequence is CAISEWGRTYEQYF. In DNA form, the CDR3 reads TGTGCCATCAGTGAGTGGGGGAGAACCTACGAGCAGTACTTC.

This clonotype was counted a few times. The rearrangement links TRBV28 to TRBJ1-1; 9 nucleotides match TRBD1. From germline, CDR1 is MDHEN and CDR2 SYDVKM. This CDR3 region has 15 residues. Trimming cost V 6 bases and J 1 base; bases outside gene matches: 6. The CDR3 reads CASRPLGQGNTEAFF. The CDR3 DNA reads TGTGCCAGCAGACCCCTGGGACAGGGGAACACTGAAGCTTTCTTT.

This rearrangement joins TRBV19 to TRBJ2-7; 7 bases map to TRBD2. The CDR3 extends over 14 amino acids. J was trimmed by 0 bases and V by 3 bases; bases with no gene match: 2. The V gene's germline CDR1 is LNHDA and CDR2 SQIVND (reference sequence). CDR3 nucleotides: TGTGCCAGTAGTATCGAGCGGGACTCCTACGAGCAGTACTTC. Translation: CASSIERDSYEQYF. Combining the CDR3 with reference TRBV19 and TRBJ2-7 gives the whole variable domain DGGITQSPKYLFRKEGQNVTLSCEQNLNHDAMYWYRQDPGQGLRLIYYSQIVNDFQKGDIAEGYSVSREKKESFPLTVTSAQKNPTAFYLCASSIERDSYEQYFGPGTRLTVT.